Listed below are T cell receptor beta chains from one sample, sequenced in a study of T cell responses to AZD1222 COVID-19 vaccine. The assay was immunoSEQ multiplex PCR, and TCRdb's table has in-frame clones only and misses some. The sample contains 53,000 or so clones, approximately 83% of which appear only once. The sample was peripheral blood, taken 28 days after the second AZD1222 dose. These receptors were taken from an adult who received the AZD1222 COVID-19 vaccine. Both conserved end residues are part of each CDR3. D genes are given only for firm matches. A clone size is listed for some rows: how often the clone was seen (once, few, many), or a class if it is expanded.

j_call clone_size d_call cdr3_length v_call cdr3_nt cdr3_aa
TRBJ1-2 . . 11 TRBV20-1 TGCAGTGTAAAGGACCTCTATGGCTACACCTTC CSVKDLYGYTF
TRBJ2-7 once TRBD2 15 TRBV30 TGTGCCTGGAGTGACGGGACTAGCGGGAGCTACGAGCAGTACTTC CAWSDGTSGSYEQYF
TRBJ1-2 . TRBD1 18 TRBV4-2 TGTGCCAGCAGCCAAGCCATCGGGACAGGGGGCCGAGGCTATGGCTACACCTTC CASSQAIGTGGRGYGYTF
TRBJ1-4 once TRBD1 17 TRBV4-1 TGCGCCAGCAGCCAAGATGCGAAGGGACAGGGCTATGAAAAACTGTTTTTT CASSQDAKGQGYEKLFF
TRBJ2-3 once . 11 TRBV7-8 TGTGCCAGCATTCTGCGAGATACGCAGTATTTT CASILRDTQYF
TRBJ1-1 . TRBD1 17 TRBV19 TGTGCCAGTAGTATCCTCCCGGGACAGGGGCTCGTCACTGAAGCTTTCTTT CASSILPGQGLVTEAFF
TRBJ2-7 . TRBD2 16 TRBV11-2 TGTGCCAGCAGCTGGCCGACCGGGACTAGGGGATACGAGCAGTACTTC CASSWPTGTRGYEQYF
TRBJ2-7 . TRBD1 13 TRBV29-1 TGCAGCGTTGCGGGGGACAGGATGGGCGAGCAGTACTTC CSVAGDRMGEQYF
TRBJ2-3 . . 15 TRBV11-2 TGTGCCAGCAGCCCTGGGAGTCCGCTCACAGATACGCAGTATTTT CASSPGSPLTDTQYF
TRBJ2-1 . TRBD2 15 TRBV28 TGTGCCAGCAGTTTCGGCGGGAGAGGTCTTAATGAGCAGTTCTTC CASSFGGRGLNEQFF
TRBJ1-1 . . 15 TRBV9 TGTGCCAGCAGCGTAGAGGGGGAAATGAACACTGAAGCTTTCTTT CASSVEGEMNTEAFF
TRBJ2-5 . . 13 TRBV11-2 TGTGCCAGCAGCGCGGGACATCAAGAGACCCAGTACTTC CASSAGHQETQYF
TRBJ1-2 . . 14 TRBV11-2 TGTGCCAGCAGCTTAGGGGATGGGGGTTATGGCTACACCTTC CASSLGDGGYGYTF
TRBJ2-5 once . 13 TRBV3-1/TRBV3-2 TGTGCCAGCAGCCAAGGCGAAGTGGCAACCCAGTACTTC CASSQGEVATQYF
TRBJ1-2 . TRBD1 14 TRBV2 TGTGCCAGCAGTCAGGGACAGGAGAACTATGGCTACACCTTC CASSQGQENYGYTF
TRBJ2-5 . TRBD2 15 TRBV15 TGTGCCACCAGCAGAGGACTAGCGGGAGCCGAGACCCAGTACTTC CATSRGLAGAETQYF
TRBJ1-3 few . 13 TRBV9 TGTGCCAGCAGCCAAAGCTCTGGAAACACCATATATTTT CASSQSSGNTIYF
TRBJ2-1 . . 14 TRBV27 TGTGCCAGCAGTTTATATCGGGGGCGGGATGAGCAGTTCTTC CASSLYRGRDEQFF
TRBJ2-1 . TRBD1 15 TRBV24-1 TGTGCCACCAGTGATGCCGGGACAGGGTACCATGAGCAGTTCTTC CATSDAGTGYHEQFF
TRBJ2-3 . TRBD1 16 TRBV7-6 TGTGCCAGCAGCTTATTCCCCGCGGGACAGGTTGGGGCGCAGTATTTT CASSLFPAGQVGAQYF
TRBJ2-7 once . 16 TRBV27 TGTGCCAGCAGTCCCAGGGGGGGCGCCGGGGCCTACGAGCAGTACTTC CASSPRGGAGAYEQYF
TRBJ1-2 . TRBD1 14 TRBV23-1 TGCGCCAGCAGTCAACGGACAGGCGGCGTGGGCTACACCTTC CASSQRTGGVGYTF
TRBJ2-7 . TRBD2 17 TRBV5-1 TGCGCCAGCAGCTTGGGGGGCGGGAGCGGTACCTCCTACGAGCAGTACTTC CASSLGGGSGTSYEQYF
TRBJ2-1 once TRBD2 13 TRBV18 TGTGCCAGCCCAGGACTAGCGGGCAATGAGCAGTTCTTC CASPGLAGNEQFF
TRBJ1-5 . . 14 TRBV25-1 TGTGCCAGCAGTGAACAAGGCAGCAATCAGCCCCAGCATTTT CASSEQGSNQPQHF
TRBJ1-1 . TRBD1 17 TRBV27 TGTGCCAGCAGTTTCAAGGGACAGGGAAACATGAACACTGAAGCTTTCTTT CASSFKGQGNMNTEAFF
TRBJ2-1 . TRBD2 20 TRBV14 TGTGCCAGCAGCCAAACCCAGGGACTAGCGGGAGCAGTTTCCTACAATGAGCAGTTCTTC CASSQTQGLAGAVSYNEQFF
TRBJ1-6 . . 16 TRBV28 TGTGCCAGCAGTTTATGGGTACTGGGGAATAATTCACCCCTCCACTTT CASSLWVLGNNSPLHF
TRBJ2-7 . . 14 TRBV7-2 TGTGCCAGCAGCCGGGACGTAAGCTCCTACGAGCAGTACTTC CASSRDVSSYEQYF
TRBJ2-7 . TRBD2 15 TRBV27 TGTGCCAGCAGTTGGGCGGGGGGAGTGGCTTACGAGCAGTACTTC CASSWAGGVAYEQYF
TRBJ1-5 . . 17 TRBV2 TGTGCCAGCAGTGAACCGACTAATTGGTATAGCAATCAGCCCCAGCATTTT CASSEPTNWYSNQPQHF
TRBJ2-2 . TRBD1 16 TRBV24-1 TGTGCCACCAGTGATTTGGACAGGGGGGACACCGGGGAGCTGTTTTTT CATSDLDRGDTGELFF
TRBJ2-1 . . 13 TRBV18 TGTGCCAGCTCACCAGGTAGCGGAAATGAGCAGTTCTTC CASSPGSGNEQFF
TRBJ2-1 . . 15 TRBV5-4 TGTGCCAGCAGCTTGGGGCAGGGGCCGAACAATGAGCAGTTCTTC CASSLGQGPNNEQFF
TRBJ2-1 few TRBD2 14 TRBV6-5 TGTGCCAGCAGGCAGCGGGAGACGGACAATGAGCAGTTCTTC CASRQRETDNEQFF
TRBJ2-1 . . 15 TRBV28 TGTGCCAGCAGTTTAACCCCCGTCCAAGTCAATGAGCAGTTCTTC CASSLTPVQVNEQFF
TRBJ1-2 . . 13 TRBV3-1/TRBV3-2 TGTGCCAGCAGCCAAGGCAACACCGATGGCTACACCTTC CASSQGNTDGYTF
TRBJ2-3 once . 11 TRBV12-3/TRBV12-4 TGTGCCAGCAGTTTAGGGAATACGCAGTATTTT CASSLGNTQYF